The 5 T cell receptor beta chains below all came from one sample that was sequenced in a study of blood T cells in healthy people across ages. It was with a sample-barcoded 5' primer and a J-beta primer mix that a second PCR of roughly 7 to 12 cycles was run. A single record per CDR3 protein comes from TCRdb applying MiXCR to the 5' RACE reads. Among some 1.8 million distinct CDR3 sequences listed, roughly two fifths were seen once. The sample consisted of blood. The source is a human donor in good health.

This clonotype was counted between two and nine times. Compared with germline, one end of the junction differs, possibly owing to a read error. The chain is built from TRBV29-1 and TRBJ2-1, with TRBD1 identical over 7 bases. The CDR3 contains 15 residues. Germline loops: CDR1 SQVTM, CDR2 ANQGSEA. The DNA of the CDR3 is TGCGGCGTGGCCCGACAGGGTCCTAACAACAATGAGCAGTTCTTC. Encoded protein: CGVARQGPNNNEQFF.

The rearrangement uses TRBV7-9 and TRBJ1-2; 9 positions agree with TRBD1. The CDR3 runs to 13 residues. Trimming at V came to 10 bases and at J to 6 bases, leaving 9 bases not matched to a gene. Germline V gives CDR1 SEHNR, CDR2 FQNEAQ (reference sequence). The CDR3, as DNA: TGTGCCATAGGGGACAGGGCATCGGATGGCTACACCTTC. Translated: CAIGDRASDGYTF.

A few counts support this clonotype. The CDR3: CASRPQGVYEQYF. Here the CDR3 DNA reads TGTGCCAGCAGGCCACAGGGTGTCTACGAGCAGTACTTC. The chain has TRBV6-5 and TRBJ2-7; the D gene is possibly TRBD1 (6 bases). V was pared by 6 bases and J by 3 bases, with 12 bases between. The CDR3 spans 13 residues. Germline lookup yields CDR1 MNHEY and CDR2 SVGAGI.

This chain joins TRBV6-2 or TRBV6-3 and TRBJ2-1; a weak D match, TRBD2 (7 bases). CDR1 MNHEY and CDR2 SVGEGT come from the germline V gene. V was trimmed by 7 bases and J by 9 bases, leaving 16 bases between them. The CDR3 consists of 13 residues. CDR3 in amino acids: CASKQGGASEQFF. CDR3 in DNA: TGTGCCAGCAAACAAGGGGGGGCGAGTGAGCAGTTCTTC.

The CDR3 is CASTWGGSTGELFF. The DNA of the CDR3 is TGCGCCAGCACCTGGGGCGGCTCTACCGGGGAGCTGTTTTTT. The J gene is TRBJ2-2, the V gene TRBV5-1, with a tentative D call TRBD1 (5 bases). CDR1 and CDR2 (germline): SGHRS, YFSETQ. The CDR3 contains 14 residues. Trimming pared 6 bases from V and 5 bases from J, leaving 14 bases between.